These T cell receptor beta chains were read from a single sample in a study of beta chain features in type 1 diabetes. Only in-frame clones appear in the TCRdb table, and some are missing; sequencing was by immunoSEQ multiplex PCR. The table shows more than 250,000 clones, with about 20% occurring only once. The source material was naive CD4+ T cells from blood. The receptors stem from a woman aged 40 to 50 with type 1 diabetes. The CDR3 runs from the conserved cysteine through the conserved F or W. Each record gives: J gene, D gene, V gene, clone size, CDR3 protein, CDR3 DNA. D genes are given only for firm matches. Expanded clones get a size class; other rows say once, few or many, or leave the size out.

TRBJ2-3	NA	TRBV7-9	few	CASSLDQGTDTQYF	TGTGCCAGCAGCTTAGACCAGGGTACAGATACGCAGTATTTT
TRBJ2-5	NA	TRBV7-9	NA	CASSLRGGAETQYF	TGTGCCAGCAGCTTGCGTGGGGGCGCAGAGACCCAGTACTTC
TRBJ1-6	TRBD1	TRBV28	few	CASSLGQGHNSPLHF	TGTGCCAGCAGTCTAGGACAGGGCCATAATTCACCCCTCCACTTT
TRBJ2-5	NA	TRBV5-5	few	CASSLEGAGEETQYF	TGTGCCAGCAGCTTGGAAGGCGCAGGGGAGGAGACCCAGTACTTC
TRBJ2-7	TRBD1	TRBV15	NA	CATSRLLGDSSYEQYF	TGTGCCACCAGCAGGCTCCTGGGGGACAGCTCCTACGAGCAGTACTTC
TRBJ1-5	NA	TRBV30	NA	CAWAGTPNQPQHF	TGTGCCTGGGCCGGGACTCCTAATCAGCCCCAGCATTTT
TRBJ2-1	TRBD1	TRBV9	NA	CASSVGTGGRGEQFF	TGTGCCAGCAGCGTAGGGACAGGGGGACGAGGTGAGCAGTTCTTC
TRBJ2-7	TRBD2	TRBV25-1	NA	CASSEFGRDEQYF	TGTGCCAGCAGTGAATTTGGGAGGGACGAGCAGTACTTC
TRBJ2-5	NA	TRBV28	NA	CASSLQETQYF	TGTGCCAGCAGTCTCCAAGAGACCCAGTACTTC
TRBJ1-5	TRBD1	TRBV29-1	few	CSVAGDSDQPQHF	TGCAGCGTTGCTGGGGACAGTGATCAGCCCCAGCATTTT
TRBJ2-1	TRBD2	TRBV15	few	CATSRAAGGGEQFF	TGTGCCACCAGCAGAGCAGCGGGAGGAGGTGAGCAGTTCTTC
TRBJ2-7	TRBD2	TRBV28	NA	CASMGMGSGRMYEQYF	TGTGCCAGCATGGGCATGGGTAGCGGGAGGATGTACGAGCAGTACTTC
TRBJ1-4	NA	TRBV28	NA	CASRGNPDEKLFF	TGTGCCAGCCGAGGGAACCCTGATGAAAAACTGTTTTTT
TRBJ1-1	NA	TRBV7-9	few	CASSLVAGNTEAFF	TGTGCCAGCAGCTTAGTGGCAGGGAACACTGAAGCTTTCTTT
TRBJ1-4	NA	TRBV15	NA	CATSRGGGVGKLFF	TGTGCCACCAGCAGAGGAGGGGGGGTTGGGAAACTGTTTTTT
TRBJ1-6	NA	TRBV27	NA	CASKDVRDNSPLHF	TGTGCCAGCAAGGACGTCAGGGATAATTCACCCCTCCACTTT
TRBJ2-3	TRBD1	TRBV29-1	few	CSVAGTVEDTQYF	TGCAGCGTTGCCGGGACAGTGGAAGATACGCAGTATTTT
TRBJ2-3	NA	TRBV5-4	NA	CASSPKGGIDTQYF	TGTGCCAGCAGCCCGAAAGGCGGGATAGATACGCAGTATTTT
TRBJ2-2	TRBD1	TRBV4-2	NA	CASSQVAGQGNTGELFF	TGTGCCAGCAGCCAAGTGGCGGGACAGGGGAACACCGGGGAGCTGTTTTTT
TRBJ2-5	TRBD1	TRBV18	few	CASSPLGTGDETQYF	TGTGCCAGCTCACCACTCGGGACAGGGGATGAGACCCAGTACTTC
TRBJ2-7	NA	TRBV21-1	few	CASSNDIRTSVSYEQYF	TGTGCCAGCAGCAATGATATCCGGACTAGCGTCTCCTACGAGCAGTACTTC
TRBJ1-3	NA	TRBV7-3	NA	CASSLQGASSGNTIYF	TGTGCCAGCAGCTTACAGGGCGCTTCCTCTGGAAACACCATATATTTT
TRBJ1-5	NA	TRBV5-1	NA	CASSLGGYSEPQHF	TGCGCCAGCAGCTTGGGAGGGTATAGTGAGCCCCAGCATTTT
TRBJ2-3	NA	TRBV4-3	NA	CASSQEDSRDTQYF	TGCGCCAGCAGCCAGGAAGATAGCCGGGATACGCAGTATTTT
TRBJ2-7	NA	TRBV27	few	CASSLRTAYEQYF	TGTGCCAGCAGTCTGCGGACAGCCTACGAGCAGTACTTC
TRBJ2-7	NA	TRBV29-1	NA	CSVESTGPYEQYF	TGCAGCGTTGAATCTACCGGTCCCTACGAGCAGTACTTC
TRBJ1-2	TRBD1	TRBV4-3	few	CASSHRTGMLNYGYTF	TGCGCCAGCAGCCACAGGACAGGGATGCTCAACTATGGCTACACCTTC
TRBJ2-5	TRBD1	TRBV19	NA	CASSTPRDRGIETQYF	TGTGCCAGTAGTACCCCCCGGGACAGGGGGATAGAGACCCAGTACTTC
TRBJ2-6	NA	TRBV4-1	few	CASSHLLRQDSRPGANVLTF	TGCGCCAGCAGCCACCTCCTTAGACAGGACTCCCGACCTGGGGCCAACGTCCTGACTTTC
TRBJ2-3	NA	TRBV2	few	CASSTGRTTDTQYF	TGTGCCAGCAGTACAGGCCGCACGACAGATACGCAGTATTTT
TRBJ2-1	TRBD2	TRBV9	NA	CASSVDSGLAGGVDEQFF	TGTGCCAGCAGCGTAGATTCCGGACTAGCGGGGGGTGTGGATGAGCAGTTCTTC
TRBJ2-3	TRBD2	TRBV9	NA	CASSSRTSGTDTQYF	TGTGCCAGCAGCTCGCGGACTAGCGGCACAGATACGCAGTATTTT
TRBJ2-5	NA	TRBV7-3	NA	CASSPGDQETQYF	TGTGCCAGCAGTCCAGGGGACCAAGAGACCCAGTACTTC
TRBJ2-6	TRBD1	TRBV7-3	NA	CASSFPPGQGGWAGANVLTF	TGTGCCAGCAGCTTTCCGCCGGGACAGGGTGGATGGGCTGGGGCCAACGTCCTGACTTTC
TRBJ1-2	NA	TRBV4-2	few	CASSQDRGANYGYTF	TGTGCCAGCAGCCAAGACCGGGGAGCTAACTATGGCTACACCTTC
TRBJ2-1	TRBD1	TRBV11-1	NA	CASSTGQGTYNEQFF	TGTGCCAGCAGCACGGGACAGGGGACCTACAATGAGCAGTTCTTC
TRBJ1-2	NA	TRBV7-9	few	CASPLETEGYGYTF	TGTGCCAGCCCTCTGGAGACGGAGGGCTATGGCTACACCTTC
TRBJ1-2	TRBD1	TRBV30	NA	CAKDRDGGGYTF	TGTGCCAAAGACAGGGATGGGGGTGGCTACACCTTC
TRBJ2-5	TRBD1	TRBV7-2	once	CASSPQGAKETQYF	TGTGCCAGCAGTCCACAGGGGGCGAAAGAGACCCAGTACTTC
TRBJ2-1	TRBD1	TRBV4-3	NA	CASSRDRGLSSYNEQFF	TGCGCCAGCAGCCGGGACAGGGGACTCAGCTCCTACAATGAGCAGTTCTTC
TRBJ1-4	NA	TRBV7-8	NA	CASSPPGIQEKLFF	TGTGCCAGCAGCCCACCAGGGATACAGGAAAAACTGTTTTTT
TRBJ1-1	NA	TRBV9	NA	CASSVGPLMGEATEAFF	TGTGCCAGCAGCGTAGGCCCCCTCATGGGAGAGGCCACTGAAGCTTTCTTT
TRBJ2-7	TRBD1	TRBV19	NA	CASSIRTGNSYEQYF	TGTGCCAGTAGTATTCGGACAGGGAATTCCTACGAGCAGTACTTC
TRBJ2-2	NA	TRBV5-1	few	CASSLGLGAQGSTGELFF	TGCGCCAGCAGCTTGGGCTTAGGGGCCCAGGGAAGCACCGGGGAGCTGTTTTTT
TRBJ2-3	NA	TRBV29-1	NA	CSAGRRDSTDTQYF	TGCAGCGCCGGTAGGCGGGACAGCACAGATACGCAGTATTTT
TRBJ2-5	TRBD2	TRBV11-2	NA	CASSLGLAGIQETQYF	TGTGCCAGCAGCTTAGGGCTAGCGGGGATCCAAGAGACCCAGTACTTC